The rows below give T cell receptor beta chains drawn from one sample of a study of cytomegalovirus exposure and HLA in healthy donors. Assay: immunoSEQ multiplex PCR; the TCRdb copy retains only in-frame clones and omits some. The sample data list approximately 150,000 clones. The sequenced sample was PBMCs. These receptors were collected from a woman in her thirties or forties in good health and CMV-seronegative. Both conserved end residues are part of each CDR3. Each record gives: D gene, V gene, J gene, CDR3 protein, CDR3 DNA. A D gene is named only where the DNA matches it firmly.

>TRBD1|TRBV19|TRBJ2-7
CASSVTGGATYEQYF
TGTGCCAGTAGTGTGACAGGGGGCGCAACCTACGAGCAGTACTTC
>TRBD1|TRBV6-1|TRBJ1-6
CASIPGQGDSPLHF
TGTGCCAGCATTCCGGGACAGGGAGATTCACCCCTCCACTTT
>NA|TRBV5-6|TRBJ1-4
CASSVRRGVGEKLFF
TGTGCCAGCAGCGTACGACGCGGGGTGGGCGAAAAACTGTTTTTT
>NA|TRBV27|TRBJ1-3
CASSLKTGLSGNTIYF
TGTGCCAGCAGTCTCAAGACAGGCCTCTCTGGAAACACCATATATTTT
>TRBD2|TRBV4-2|TRBJ2-3
CASSPRDSGGTSTDTQYF
TGTGCCAGCAGCCCCCGGGATAGCGGGGGGACTAGCACAGATACGCAGTATTTT
>TRBD1|TRBV28|TRBJ1-1
CASRSRQGNTEAFF
TGTGCCAGCAGGAGTAGACAGGGTAACACTGAAGCTTTCTTT
>TRBD1|TRBV7-8|TRBJ1-1
CASSRDRGGTEAFF
TGTGCCAGCAGCCGAGACAGGGGTGGGACTGAAGCTTTCTTT
>TRBD2|TRBV7-2|TRBJ2-1
CASSFSTSAGEQFF
TGTGCCAGCAGCTTTTCGACTAGCGCGGGTGAGCAGTTCTTC
>NA|TRBV2|TRBJ2-3
CASTGGNTDTQYF
TGTGCCAGCACTGGCGGGAACACAGATACGCAGTATTTT
>NA|TRBV28|TRBJ2-7
CASSLQVYEQYF
TGTGCCAGCAGTTTGCAGGTCTACGAGCAGTACTTC
>TRBD1|TRBV18|TRBJ1-2
CASSEQGTGGYGYTF
TGTGCCAGCTCGGAACAGGGGACAGGAGGCTATGGCTACACCTTC
>TRBD1|TRBV19|TRBJ1-1
CASNTDRGVGREAFF
TGTGCCAGTAACACTGACAGGGGAGTTGGTAGGGAAGCTTTCTTT
>NA|TRBV29-1|TRBJ1-1
CSVERVNTEAFF
TGCAGCGTTGAGAGGGTGAACACTGAAGCTTTCTTT
>NA|TRBV9|TRBJ1-4
CASSRGGLGEKLFF
TGTGCCAGCAGCAGGGGGGGCCTGGGGGAAAAACTGTTTTTT
>TRBD1|TRBV29-1|TRBJ2-5
CSVRGQDQETQYF
TGCAGCGTGAGGGGGCAGGACCAAGAGACCCAGTACTTC
>NA|TRBV9|TRBJ2-7
CASSNNHEQYF
TGTGCCAGCAGTAACAACCACGAGCAGTACTTC
>TRBD1|TRBV19|TRBJ2-3
CASTTGTARTDTQYF
TGTGCCAGTACCACAGGGACAGCCCGGACAGATACGCAGTATTTT
>NA|TRBV11-2|TRBJ1-1
CASSLGGTLAKAFF
TGTGCCAGCAGCTTAGGGGGGACGCTAGCGAAAGCTTTCTTT
>TRBD2|TRBV4-1|TRBJ2-3
CASSQRTSGGRVGDTQYF
TGCGCCAGCAGCCAACGGACTAGCGGGGGGAGGGTTGGAGATACGCAGTATTTT
>NA|TRBV19|TRBJ1-5
CASSIQGIQPQHF
TGTGCCAGTAGTATACAGGGAATTCAGCCCCAGCATTTT
>NA|TRBV6-6|TRBJ2-1
CASSETRGRSYNEQFF
TGTGCCAGCAGCGAGACGCGGGGGCGTTCCTACAATGAGCAGTTCTTC
>TRBD1|TRBV7-2|TRBJ1-2
CASSLLRDRDYGYTF
TGTGCCAGCAGCTTACTCCGGGACAGGGACTATGGCTACACCTTC
>NA|TRBV6-5|TRBJ1-1
CASTPQAGGTEAFF
TGTGCCAGCACCCCCCAGGCAGGAGGGACTGAAGCTTTCTTT
>TRBD1|TRBV10-3|TRBJ2-2
CAISETPLAGGFAGELFF
TGTGCCATCAGTGAGACACCCCTAGCAGGGGGTTTCGCCGGGGAGCTGTTTTTT
>NA|TRBV10-1|TRBJ1-5
CASSCGSNQPQHF
TGCGCCAGCAGTTGTGGCTCCAATCAGCCCCAGCATTTT
>TRBD2|TRBV5-4|TRBJ2-2
CASSWALRGGNTGELFF
TGTGCCAGCAGCTGGGCTTTGCGCGGGGGGAACACCGGGGAGCTGTTTTTT
>TRBD1|TRBV27|TRBJ2-2
CASRLRGQGNTGELFF
TGTGCCAGCCGCCTTAGGGGACAGGGCAACACCGGGGAGCTGTTTTTT
>TRBD2|TRBV29-1|TRBJ2-1
CSVDQRGHKTMKQFF
TGCAGCGTTGATCAGCGGGGTCATAAAACAATGAAGCAGTTCTTC
>NA|TRBV29-1|TRBJ1-3
CSAGGSGRDTIYF
TGCAGCGCCGGGGGGTCCGGGAGAGACACCATATATTTT
>TRBD1|TRBV6-5|TRBJ1-2
CACSVRQGQNSDYTF
TGTGCCTGCAGCGTACGACAGGGACAAAATTCGGACTACACCTTC
>NA|TRBV2|TRBJ1-6
CASSELEGPSLHF
TGTGCCAGCAGTGAACTAGAGGGCCCATCCCTCCACTTT
>TRBD1|TRBV5-1|TRBJ2-2
CASSLAEGGANNGELFF
TGCGCCAGCAGCTTGGCCGAAGGGGGCGCCAATAACGGGGAGCTGTTTTTT